The rows below give T cell receptor beta chains drawn from one sample of a study of beta chain features in type 1 diabetes. Here immunoSEQ multiplex PCR was the method, and the copy in TCRdb shows in-frame clones only, minus some. This table holds about 130,000 clones, just over 9% found once. What was sequenced was central memory CD4+ T cells from blood. These receptors were taken from a man younger than 35 in good health. The CDR3 runs from the conserved cysteine through the conserved F or W. A D gene is named only where the DNA matches it firmly. Clone size is stated in some rows and not others, as once, few, many or a class when expanded.

>-|13|TRBV5-4|TRBJ2-3|TRBD2
TGTGCCAGCAGCCCCCTAGCGGGGCATACGCAGTATTTT
CASSPLAGHTQYF
>-|15|TRBV2|TRBJ2-3|-
TGTGCCAGCAGCTCAATGTGGGGGCCTGGAGATACGCAGTATTTT
CASSSMWGPGDTQYF
>few|14|TRBV7-9|TRBJ1-5|TRBD1
TGTGCCAGCAGCAAAGGGGGCGGCAATCAGCCCCAGCATTTT
CASSKGGGNQPQHF
>-|19|TRBV19|TRBJ2-2|-
TGTGCCAGTAGTATGCGTTGGGGTAGCGGAGGGATGAACACCGGGGAGCTGTTTTTT
CASSMRWGSGGMNTGELFF
>-|14|TRBV7-2|TRBJ2-7|TRBD2
TGTGCCAGCAGCCGCAGCGGGGGGGCTGGAGAGCAGTACTTC
CASSRSGGAGEQYF
>few|13|TRBV19|TRBJ1-2|-
TGTGCCAGTATGCCGCAGGGCCTCTATGGCTACACCTTC
CASMPQGLYGYTF
>few|14|TRBV19|TRBJ2-7|-
TGTGCCACCAAACAACAGGTTTCCTCCTACGAGCAGTACTTC
CATKQQVSSYEQYF
>few|16|TRBV4-2|TRBJ2-7|TRBD1
TGTGCCAGCAGCCAAGGTGGGACAGGGTGGTCCTACGAGCAGTACTTC
CASSQGGTGWSYEQYF
>-|13|TRBV6-5|TRBJ1-2|-
TGTGCCAGCAGGGGCCAGGGAGGCTATGGCTACACCTTC
CASRGQGGYGYTF
>few|14|TRBV6-5|TRBJ1-4|TRBD1
TGTGCCAGCAGTTACGAGGGGGCCGGAGAAAAACTGTTTTTT
CASSYEGAGEKLFF
>once|16|TRBV11-3|TRBJ2-1|TRBD2
TGTGCCAGCAGCTTGCTTGCGGGGGGGCCCTACAATGAGCAGTTCTTC
CASSLLAGGPYNEQFF
>-|13|TRBV19|TRBJ2-7|-
TGTGCCAGTAGTAAGACGGGTTCCTACGAGCAGTACTTC
CASSKTGSYEQYF
>few|15|TRBV7-2|TRBJ1-4|-
TGTGCCAGCAGCCGTAACAGGGTATCTAATGAAAAACTGTTTTTT
CASSRNRVSNEKLFF
>-|16|TRBV12-2|TRBJ2-3|-
TGTGCAAGTCGCTTAGAACGACAGAAACCAACAGATACGCAGTATTTT
CASRLERQKPTDTQYF
>few|15|TRBV13|TRBJ1-3|-
TGTGCCAGCAGCCGGAATGAAAACTACGGAAACACCATATATTTT
CASSRNENYGNTIYF
>-|14|TRBV5-1|TRBJ1-6|-
TGCGCCAGCAGCTTGGGACATAAAAATTCACCCCTCCACTTT
CASSLGHKNSPLHF
>many|17|TRBV14|TRBJ2-7|TRBD2
TGTGCCAGCAGCCAAGGAAAGGGACTAGCGGGGGTTTGGGAGCAGTACTTC
CASSQGKGLAGVWEQYF
>few|15|TRBV5-4|TRBJ1-1|-
TGTGCCAGCAGCACGGACGGGGGATTAAACACTGAAGCTTTCTTT
CASSTDGGLNTEAFF
>few|14|TRBV4-2|TRBJ2-1|TRBD2
TGTGCCAGCAGCCAACTGGGCGGGGGGGCTGAGCAGTTCTTC
CASSQLGGGAEQFF
>-|13|TRBV28|TRBJ1-2|-
TGTGCCAGCAGCCCCCCAGGGGTGGAGGGCTACACCTTC
CASSPPGVEGYTF
>many|17|TRBV14|TRBJ2-3|TRBD1
TGTGCCAGCAGCCAAGAAAACACAGGGGGTCGCAAAGATACGCAGTATTTT
CASSQENTGGRKDTQYF
>-|14|TRBV6-5|TRBJ1-4|TRBD1
TGTGCCAGCATGGGGGGACAGGCTAATGAAAAACTGTTTTTT
CASMGGQANEKLFF
>few|14|TRBV6-1|TRBJ1-2|TRBD1
TGTGCCAGTGTAAGACAGGGGGCCAACTATGGCTACACCTTC
CASVRQGANYGYTF
>-|15|TRBV25-1|TRBJ2-2|-
TGTGCCAGCAGTGAACCAGGCGGAGGAACCGGGGAGCTGTTTTTT
CASSEPGGGTGELFF
>-|17|TRBV7-6|TRBJ1-3|TRBD1
TGTGCCAGCAGCCCATCACAGGGGGCTTTCTCTGGAAACACCATATATTTT
CASSPSQGAFSGNTIYF
>few|16|TRBV4-2|TRBJ2-7|TRBD1
TGTGCCAGCAGCTTAGTCGGCGGACAGGGTGGTTACGAGCAGTACTTC
CASSLVGGQGGYEQYF
>few|14|TRBV18|TRBJ2-7|TRBD1
TGTGCCAGCTCACCCGGGACAGCCTCCTACGAGCAGTACTTC
CASSPGTASYEQYF
>-|13|TRBV10-3|TRBJ2-1|TRBD2
TGTGCCATCAGCCGCACTAGCGGCAATGAGCAGTTCTTC
CAISRTSGNEQFF
>few|13|TRBV10-2|TRBJ2-3|-
TGCGCCAGCACCCTAAGGGGGACAGATACGCAGTATTTT
CASTLRGTDTQYF
>-|14|TRBV30|TRBJ2-3|TRBD1
TGTGCCTGGAGTACCCGGACAGGGACGAATACGCAGTATTTT
CAWSTRTGTNTQYF
>few|15|TRBV5-1|TRBJ2-7|TRBD1
TGCGCCAGCAGCTTACGGACAGGGGTTCTCGACGAGCAGTACTTC
CASSLRTGVLDEQYF
>few|16|TRBV5-1|TRBJ2-3|TRBD2
TGCGCCAGCAGCTTGTCTGGCGGGGGAGGCGCAGATACGCAGTATTTT
CASSLSGGGGADTQYF